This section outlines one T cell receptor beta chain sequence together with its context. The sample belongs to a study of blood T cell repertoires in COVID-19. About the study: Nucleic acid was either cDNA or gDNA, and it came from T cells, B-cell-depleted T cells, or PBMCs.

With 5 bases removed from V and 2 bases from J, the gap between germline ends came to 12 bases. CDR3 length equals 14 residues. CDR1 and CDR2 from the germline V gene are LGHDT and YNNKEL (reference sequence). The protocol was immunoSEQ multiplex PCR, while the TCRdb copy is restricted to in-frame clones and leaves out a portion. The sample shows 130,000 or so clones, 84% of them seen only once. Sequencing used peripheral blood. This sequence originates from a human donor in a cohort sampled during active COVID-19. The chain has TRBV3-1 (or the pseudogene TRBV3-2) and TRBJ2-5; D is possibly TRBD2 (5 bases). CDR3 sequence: CASSTADYQETQYF. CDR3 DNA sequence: TGTGCCAGCAGCACCGCCGACTATCAAGAGACCCAGTACTTC.